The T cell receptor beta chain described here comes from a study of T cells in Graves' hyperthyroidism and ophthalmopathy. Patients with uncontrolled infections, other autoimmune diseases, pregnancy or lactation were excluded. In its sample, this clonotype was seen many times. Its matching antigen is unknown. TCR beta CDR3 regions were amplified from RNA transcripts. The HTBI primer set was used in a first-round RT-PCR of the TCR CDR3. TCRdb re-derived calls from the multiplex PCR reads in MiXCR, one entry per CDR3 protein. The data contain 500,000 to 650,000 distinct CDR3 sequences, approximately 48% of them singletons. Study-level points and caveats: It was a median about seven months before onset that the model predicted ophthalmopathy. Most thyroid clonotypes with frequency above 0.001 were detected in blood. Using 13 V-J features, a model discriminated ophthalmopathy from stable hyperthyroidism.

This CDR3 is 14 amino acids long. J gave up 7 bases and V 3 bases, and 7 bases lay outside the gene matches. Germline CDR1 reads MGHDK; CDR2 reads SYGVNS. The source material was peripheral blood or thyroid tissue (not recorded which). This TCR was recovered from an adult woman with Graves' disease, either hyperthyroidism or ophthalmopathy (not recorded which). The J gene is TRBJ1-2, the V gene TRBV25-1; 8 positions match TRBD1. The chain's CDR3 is CASSEDRVGGGYTF. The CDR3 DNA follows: TGTGCCAGCAGTGAGGACAGGGTGGGAGGTGGCTACACCTTC.